This T cell receptor beta chain was observed in a study of T-cell memory formation after mild COVID-19 (dated by TCRdb to the early 2020s). In the study overall: TCR sequence clusters from the two donors were largely donor specific. Longitudinal TCRalpha and TCRbeta repertoire sequencing tracked T-cell clones expanding and contracting after mild COVID-19 in two donors. The cohort comprised two young, previously healthy adult volunteers, one female and one male. Findings and caveats that apply to the study as a whole: SARS-CoV-2 specificity was not confirmed for the second-wave clones peaking on day 37. Only a couple of mild cases were covered by the study, and larger cohorts that include severe cases with pre-infection samples were considered necessary. Balanced CD4/CD8 phenotypes were observed for clones contracting from day 15 to 85, whereas a bias towards CD4+ was observed for a second wave of clones expanding from day 15 to 37. Some responding clones were detected in pre-infection memory, suggesting pre-existing cross-reactive memory T cells joined the SARS-CoV-2 response. Contracting CD4+ clones were located mainly in the CM and EM memory subsets, whereas CD8+ clones were found to be enriched in EMRA.

This clonotype was counted ten times or more. Its antigen is still unknown. No base-level quality is on record; no much larger clone is a single base apart. The germline V gene (reference sequence) yields SEHNR for CDR1 and FQNEAQ for CDR2. Taken from cysteine to phenylalanine, the CDR3 has 18 residues. Only the CDR3 portion is preserved as DNA: 54 bases, with reading frame beginning at the first base. V and J lose 1 base and 1 base, and a span of 16 bases separates them. TCRdb records Illumina NovaSeq 6000 as the sequencer. Using 5'RACE with constant-segment primers, TCRalpha and TCRbeta cDNA libraries were constructed, with sample barcodes and unique molecular identifiers added in the process. RNA was extracted from every sample with Trizol reagent. The libraries were amplified in two PCR steps, and the second step added a second sample barcode and Illumina TruSeq adapters. Sequencing of the libraries was done on an Illumina NovaSeq, producing 2 x 150 bp paired-end reads. On the authors' methods: Reads were demultiplexed and collapsed into UMI-guided consensus sequences with migec v1.2.7. Using mixcr v2.1.11, UMI consensuses were aligned to TRA and TRB V and J templates and then assembled into clonotypes. A clonotype was counted as expanded or contracted only if both edgeR and NoisET called the change significant, with noise models trained on biological replicates. For edgeR calls, a false discovery rate-adjusted p below 0.01 and a log2 fold-change threshold of 1 were applied. PCA with hierarchical clustering of max-normalized trajectories of the 1000 most abundant clonotypes was used as exploratory dynamics analysis. The CD4 or CD8 phenotype of responding clones was assigned using the separately sequenced CD4+ and CD8+ repertoires. TCRdb took the public reads, trimmed them with fastp at Q25, ran MiXCR for clone calling and kept in-frame beta chains. Each entry merges the rows of one CDR3 protein and shows their most common DNA and genes. The V and J calls reflect TCRdb's pipeline rather than the authors' work. The sample table lists hundreds of thousands of distinct CDR3 sequences, roughly 17% of them with a count of one. The ten top clones hold 20% to 25% of the sample.

Ficoll-Paque density gradient centrifugation was used to isolate PBMCs. Sequenced sample: PBMCs or a T cell subset sorted from them (not recorded which). This sequence uses TRBV7-9 and TRBJ2-2; the D gene identity is not certain. This clonotype originated in a man aged 18 to 29 who had mild COVID-19 (a few samples of this study predate the infection). The sample titles of this study are shuffled in the database, so cell type and time point are left out; the donor was told from shared clones. The DNA reads TGTGCCAGCAGCTTAGGTGGCAGGCGTGGATTGAACACCGGGGAGCTGTTTTTT. Protein translation: CASSLGGRRGLNTGELFF.